The 26 T cell receptor beta chains presented below share a single source sample, sequenced in a study of identical twins. TCRdb reprocessed the 5' RACE reads with MiXCR, giving one entry per CDR3 protein. Of about 660,000 distinct CDR3 sequences in the sample, around 8.6% were seen once. These data were also filed under a second study, of yellow fever vaccine responses in identical twins.

Sequenced material: PBMCs. These TCRs come from a woman aged 18-30 years in good health.

This clonotype was found a few times. The chain employs TRBV5-5 and TRBJ2-5; TRBD1 is a possible D gene (6 bases). CDR1 is SGHKS and CDR2 is YYEKEE in the germline V gene (reference sequence). The CDR3 consists of 14 residues. V lost 4 bases to trimming and J lost 3 bases, with 13 bases between them. The DNA of the CDR3 is TGTGCCAGCAGCCCTCGGGCAGGGGAAGAGACCCAGTACTTC. Amino acid sequence: CASSPRAGEETQYF.

The genes are TRBV11-2 and TRBJ2-5; perhaps D is TRBD1 or TRBD2 (5 bases each). Germline V gives CDR1 SGHAT, CDR2 FQNNGV. The CDR3 length is 16 residues. V was trimmed by 1 base and J by 5 bases, leaving 17 bases between them. The CDR3 region is CASSLVDGASAETQYF. The CDR3, as DNA: TGTGCCAGCAGCTTAGTTGACGGGGCCTCAGCTGAGACCCAGTACTTC.

The chain links TRBV28 to TRBJ2-1; TRBD2 matches 7 bases. The CDR3 has 16 amino acids. V lost 6 bases and J lost 4; bases outside the gene matches: 12. Germline V CDR1 and CDR2: MDHEN, SYDVKM. The CDR3, as DNA: TGTGCCAGCAGGCTCTCTAATAGCGGGTTGTACAATGAGCAGTTCTTC. Protein: CASRLSNSGLYNEQFF.

The gene calls are TRBV27 and TRBJ2-2, with 11 bases that match TRBD1. Germline V lookup: CDR1 MNHEY, CDR2 SMNVEV (reference sequence). V dropped 5 bases and J dropped 7; count of bases not matched to a gene: 6. The CDR3 has 15 residues. In DNA, the CDR3 is TGTGCCAGCAGTCCGGGGACAGGGGGACACGGGGAGCTGTTTTTT. It encodes CASSPGTGGHGELFF.

This clonotype was counted at least ten times. V usage is TRBV7-2 and J usage is TRBJ2-7, with 9 bases matching TRBD1. Germline V gives CDR1 SGHTA, CDR2 FQGNSA. There are 14 residues in the CDR3. The J segment lost 4 bases and the V segment lost 5 bases, leaving 6 bases of the junction unmatched. The CDR3 sequence is CASSPGQGYYEQYF. The DNA of the CDR3 is TGTGCCAGCAGCCCGGGACAGGGCTATTACGAGCAGTACTTC.

At least ten counts were recorded for this clonotype. This chain joins TRBV15 and TRBJ2-7, with 8 nucleotides matching TRBD1. Germline-derived CDR1 and CDR2 are LNHNV and YYDKDF (reference sequence). V shed 3 bases and J 5 bases; nucleotides not matched to a gene: 9. The CDR3 is 15 residues long. The CDR3 bases are TGTGCCACCAGCAGTGGCCGGGACAGGTTCAACGAGCAGTACTTC. Residues: CATSSGRDRFNEQYF.

This clonotype was observed at least ten times. The rearrangement uses TRBV6-5 and TRBJ2-7; unclear D gene. V lost 0 bases and J lost 0, with 6 bases in between. Germline loops: CDR1 MNHEY, CDR2 SVGAGI. This CDR3 region has 14 residues. The DNA for the CDR3 is TGTGCCAGCAGTTACTCGGGGAACTCCTACGAGCAGTACTTC. Its protein is CASSYSGNSYEQYF.

The table lists this clonotype with a few counts. As DNA, the CDR3 is TGCAGCGTAGCCAGATCAACGGACTATGGCTACACCTTC. Protein: CSVARSTDYGYTF. This sequence joins TRBV29-1 and TRBJ1-2, with D unresolved. Trimming took off 6 bases at V and 3 bases at J, with 14 bases between the two ends. From germline, CDR1 is SQVTM and CDR2 ANQGSEA. The CDR3 length is 13 residues.

A few counts support this clonotype. The rearrangement uses TRBV4-3 and TRBJ2-1; the match to TRBD2 covers 8 bases. Unmatched junction bases numbered 8, after V lost 0 bases and J lost 1 base. The germline V gene encodes CDR1 LGHNA and CDR2 YSLEER. The CDR3 is 18 residues long. DNA of the CDR3: TGCGCCAGCAGCCAAGATATTAGCGGGACCCTTTCCTACAATGAGCAGTTCTTC. This sequence encodes CASSQDISGTLSYNEQFF.

V usage is TRBV29-1 and J usage is TRBJ2-2, with 9 bases matching TRBD2. Germline V gives CDR1 SQVTM, CDR2 ANQGSEA. The V gene end was trimmed by 2 bases and the J gene end by 3 bases; junction bases not matched to a gene: 4. The CDR3 spans 15 residues. CDR3 residues: CSVEQRGVYTGELFF. In DNA, the CDR3 is TGCAGCGTTGAACAGCGGGGGGTTTACACCGGGGAGCTGTTTTTT.

V and J are TRBV6-2 or TRBV6-3 and TRBJ1-1; no firm D call. From germline, CDR1 is MNHEY and CDR2 SVGEGT. Between the trimmed V and J ends, which lost 6 bases and 4 bases, there was a span of 15 bases. The CDR3 has 14 amino acids. This chain's CDR3 is CASRELLMGTEAFF. CDR3 in DNA: TGTGCCAGCAGAGAACTCCTAATGGGCACTGAAGCTTTCTTT.

This clonotype has at least ten counts. J is TRBJ2-3 and V is TRBV24-1; 7 nucleotides agree with TRBD1. The CDR3 contains 16 residues. Germline V gene lookup returns CDR1 KGHDR and CDR2 SFDVKD. V lost 5 bases to trimming and J lost 1 base; unmatched junction nucleotides: 8. This chain's CDR3 is CATSVLRQGGTDTQYF. CDR3 coding DNA: TGTGCCACCAGTGTCCTGAGACAGGGAGGCACAGATACGCAGTATTTT.

This clonotype was counted many times. This rearrangement joins TRBV27 to TRBJ2-7; TRBD1 aligns across 8 bases. The CDR3 totals 13 residues. The germline gives CDR1 MNHEY, CDR2 SMNVEV (reference sequence). With V trimmed by 4 bases and J by 3 bases, 2 bases remained unmatched. CDR3 amino acids: CASSWTGNYEQYF. The CDR3 region has the DNA TGTGCCAGCAGTTGGACAGGGAACTACGAGCAGTACTTC.

Ten or more counts support this clonotype. V and J are TRBV6-5 and TRBJ1-1; weak D call: TRBD1 (5 bases). The CDR3 consists of 17 residues. V lost 2 bases and J lost 0, with 16 bases in between. CDR1 and CDR2 from the germline V gene are MNHEY and SVGAGI. This CDR3 is CASSYEGRRTLNTEAFF. The CDR3 DNA reads as TGTGCCAGCAGTTACGAGGGGCGACGGACGTTGAACACTGAAGCTTTCTTT.

The chain links TRBV6-2 or TRBV6-3 to TRBJ1-1; D is uncertain. Germline lookup yields CDR1 MNHEY and CDR2 SVGEGT. The CDR3 contains 14 residues. V dropped 2 bases and J dropped 1 base, with 8 bases sitting between them. DNA for the CDR3: TGTGCCAGCAGTTACCCAGAGAGGAACACTGAAGCTTTCTTT. This gives the protein CASSYPERNTEAFF.

The chain links TRBV18 to TRBJ2-2; no reliable D call. Trimming stripped 2 bases from V and 4 bases from J, with 11 bases between. CDR1 and CDR2 (germline): KGHSH, LQKENI. The CDR3 loop spans 15 amino acids. CDR3 in DNA: TGTGCCAGCTCACCAGCTTCGCTGGGCACCGGGGAGCTGTTTTTT. It codes for CASSPASLGTGELFF.

The CDR3 nucleotides are TGCAGTGCTAGAGCCTGGGGACTAGCGGGCCTCAAAAGGGGCACAGATACGCAGTATTTT. Translating gives CSARAWGLAGLKRGTDTQYF. The chain recombines TRBV20-1 with TRBJ2-3; TRBD2 matches at 12 bases. This CDR3 region has 20 residues. Germline V lookup: CDR1 DFQATT, CDR2 SNEGSKA (reference sequence). V lost 1 base, J lost 1 base, and 15 bases stayed unmatched.

This clonotype was picked up a small number of times. The rearrangement joins TRBV28 to TRBJ2-4; 7 bases agree with TRBD2. The CDR3 has 16 amino acids. The V gene's germline CDR1 is MDHEN and CDR2 SYDVKM. V dropped 2 bases and J dropped 7; count of bases not matched to a gene: 11. In DNA, the CDR3 is TGTGCCAGCAGTTTACGGCTAGCGGCCCCAGGCAACATTCAGTACTTC. Translating it yields CASSLRLAAPGNIQYF.

This clonotype was detected only a few times. The chain couples TRBV3-1 to TRBJ2-1, with 9 bases that match TRBD1. This CDR3 comprises 16 residues. The J segment lost 7 bases and the V segment lost 3 bases, leaving 10 bases of the junction unmatched. CDR1 and CDR2 (germline): LGHDT, YNNKEL (reference sequence). The CDR3 here is CASSHEGTGLRNEQFF. The CDR3 DNA follows: TGTGCCAGCAGCCACGAGGGGACAGGGTTGAGAAATGAGCAGTTCTTC.

This clonotype was seen a handful of times. The chain links TRBV5-1 to TRBJ2-1; D gene ambiguous. Germline CDR1 and CDR2: SGHRS and YFSETQ. Trimming took 2 bases from V and 0 from J, leaving 9 bases between them. The CDR3 is 15 amino acids. The CDR3 DNA follows: TGCGCCAGCAGCTTAAGGCAGGACTCCTACAATGAGCAGTTCTTC. Protein: CASSLRQDSYNEQFF.

This clonotype was detected only a few times. The chain joins TRBV20-1 to TRBJ1-1; no clear D gene. The germline gives CDR1 DFQATT, CDR2 SNEGSKA (reference sequence). V was shortened by 3 bases and J by 11 bases, with 10 bases between the two germline ends. This CDR3 comprises 10 residues. CDR3 residues: CSARSTNAFF. As DNA, the CDR3 is TGCAGTGCTAGGTCTACGAACGCTTTCTTT.

This clonotype was counted at least ten times. The rearrangement uses TRBV6-1 and TRBJ2-1; D ambiguous. The germline V gene encodes CDR1 MNHNS and CDR2 SASEGT. CDR3 length equals 13 residues. Deletions cut 10 bases from V and 4 bases from J, with 14 bases between. For the CDR3, the DNA is TGTGCCACCGCCTCGCGAGATTACAATGAGCAGTTCTTC. Its translation is CATASRDYNEQFF.

The chain couples TRBV6-6 to TRBJ1-2; tentative D call: TRBD1 (5 bases). Germline V gene lookup returns CDR1 MNHNY and CDR2 SVGAGI (reference sequence). Trimming shortened V by 2 bases and J by 6 bases, and 7 bases separated the two germline ends. The CDR3 length is 12 residues. Here the CDR3 DNA reads TGTGCCAGCAGTTACGAAGGGGATGGCTACACCTTC. Translating it yields CASSYEGDGYTF.

The chain carries TRBV7-6 and TRBJ2-3; 8 bases are a match to TRBD2. Germline CDR1 is SGHVS and CDR2 is FNYEAQ. V shed 6 bases and J 3 bases; nucleotides not matched to a gene: 8. CDR3 length: 15 residues. For the CDR3, the DNA is TGTGCCAGCAGTACGAGCGGGAGAGAGACAGATACGCAGTATTTT. Its translation is CASSTSGRETDTQYF.

In this sample, this clonotype turned up many times. This chain joins TRBV24-1 and TRBJ2-4; possibly TRBD1 or TRBD2 for D (5 bases each). This CDR3 contains 18 residues. The ends were cut back, 4 bases at V and 0 bases at J, with 18 bases in the middle. Germline-derived CDR1 and CDR2 are KGHDR and SFDVKD. Here the CDR3 reads CATSDQFMRDGAKNIQYF. The CDR3 DNA sequence: TGTGCCACCAGTGACCAATTTATGAGGGACGGAGCCAAAAACATTCAGTACTTC.

This clonotype has at least ten counts. J is TRBJ2-7 and V is TRBV6-1; TRBD1 agrees at 10 bases. With 8 bases clipped from V and 3 bases from J, the junction kept 7 bases outside the gene matches. The length of the CDR3 is 14 residues. Germline-derived CDR1 and CDR2 are MNHNS and SASEGT. The CDR3 DNA is TGTGCCAGCCAGGGACAGGGGCTACTCTACGAGCAGTACTTC. This codes for CASQGQGLLYEQYF.